This T cell receptor (beta chain) was sequenced during a study of T cell repertoires in aging, cancer and after chemotherapy. Overall study context: Glioblastoma patients receiving temozolomide-based therapy gave paired samples before and after chemotherapy. General study findings and limits: Healthy donors lost TCR diversity with age mainly through richness, cancer patients through richness and evenness. Untreated cancer patients had significantly lower blood TCR diversity than age-matched healthy donors.

Amplification of TCR beta used genomic DNA extracted from peripheral blood. This clonotype turned up a few times. Its specificity is unknown. A mixed TRB-A/B primer pool amplified rearranged TRB by multiplex touch-down PCR. TCRdb reprocessed the multiplex PCR reads via MiXCR and lists one record per CDR3 protein. The sample has around 1,700 distinct CDR3 sequences, under 40% seen once. This CDR3 has 12 amino acids. Trimming cost V 6 bases and J 1 base, with 7 bases left between them. Germline CDR1 WNHNN, CDR2 SYGVQD (reference sequence). Sequenced sample: blood. This chain uses TRBV10-1 with TRBJ2-7; no definite D call. This clonotype was obtained from a human donor with a solid tumor. The donor label of this sample is uncertain. The CDR3 DNA is TGCGCCAGCAGCACGGGTTCCTACGAGCAGTACTTC. It yields the protein CASSTGSYEQYF.